A single sample is the source of the 2 T cell receptor beta chains below, sequenced in a study of blood T cell repertoires in COVID-19. Method: immunoSEQ multiplex PCR; TCRdb's copy keeps in-frame clones and lacks some. The sample consists of some 160,000 clones, 76% of them appearing once. What was sequenced was peripheral blood. These receptors were collected from a man in his 60s with acute or convalescent COVID-19.

This sequence joins TRBV19 and TRBJ2-7; 14 bases agree with TRBD2. The CDR3 has 16 amino acids. V was clipped by 5 bases and J by 4 bases; unmatched bases: 7. Per germline, CDR1 LNHDA and CDR2 SQIVND (reference sequence). The CDR3 DNA is TGTGCCAGTAGTGGAGGGACTAGCGGGAGTTTGTACGAGCAGTACTTC. Translated: CASSGGTSGSLYEQYF.

The sample holds one count of this clone. The chain combines TRBV11-2 with TRBJ2-7; 8 nucleotides align to TRBD2. The CDR3 is 16 residues long. Germline V lookup: CDR1 SGHAT, CDR2 FQNNGV. Unmatched junction bases numbered 14, after V lost 6 bases and J lost 4 bases. CDR3 in amino acids: CASRKYGTRGFYEQYF. The DNA for the CDR3 is TGTGCCAGCAGGAAATACGGGACTAGGGGTTTTTACGAGCAGTACTTC.